This T cell receptor beta chain was sequenced in a study of T cells expressing NK-cell markers. TCRdb re-called the 5' RACE reads and shows each CDR3 protein once, DNA omitted. The ten top clones account for 6% to 9.5%, within a sample of 440,000 or so distinct CDR3 sequences. This TCR came from a woman aged 18-70 years in good health. The sample consisted of blood T cells: a sorted CD56 or NKG2C T cell subset, CD4+ or CD8+ T cells, or bulk PBMC T cells (not recorded which).

The CDR3 loop is CASSLDRGSTEAFF. The chain couples TRBV27 to TRBJ1-1; TCRdb indicates TRBD1, and absent DNA this call remains unverified. This CDR3 region has 14 residues. Germline CDR1 MNHEY, CDR2 SMNVEV (reference sequence).